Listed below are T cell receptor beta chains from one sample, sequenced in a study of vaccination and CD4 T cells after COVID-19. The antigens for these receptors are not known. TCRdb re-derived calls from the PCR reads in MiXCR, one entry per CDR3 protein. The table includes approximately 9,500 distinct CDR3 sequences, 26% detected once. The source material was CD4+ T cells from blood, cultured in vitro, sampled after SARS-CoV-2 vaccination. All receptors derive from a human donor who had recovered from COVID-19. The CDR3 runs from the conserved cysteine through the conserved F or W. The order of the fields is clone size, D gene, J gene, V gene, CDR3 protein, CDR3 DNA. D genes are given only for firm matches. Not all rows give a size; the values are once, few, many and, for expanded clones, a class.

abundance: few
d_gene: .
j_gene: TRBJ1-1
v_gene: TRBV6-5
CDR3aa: CASSYPRTDMNTEAFF
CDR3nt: TGTGCCAGCAGTTACCCCCGGACTGATATGAACACTGAAGCTTTCTTT

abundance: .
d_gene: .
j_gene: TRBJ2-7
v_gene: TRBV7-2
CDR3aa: CASSRQYEQYF
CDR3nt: TGTGCCAGCAGCAGACAATACGAGCAGTACTTC

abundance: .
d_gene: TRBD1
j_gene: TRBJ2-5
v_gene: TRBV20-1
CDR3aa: CSAVTGQETQYF
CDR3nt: TGCAGTGCCGTGACAGGGCAAGAGACCCAGTACTTC

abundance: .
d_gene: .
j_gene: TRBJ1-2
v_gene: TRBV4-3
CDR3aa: CASSQDHNYGYTF
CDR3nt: TGCGCCAGCAGCCAAGATCATAACTATGGCTACACCTTC

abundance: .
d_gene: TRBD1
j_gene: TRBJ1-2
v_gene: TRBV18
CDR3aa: CASSPTGDNGGGYTF
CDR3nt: TGTGCCAGCTCACCAACAGGGGACAATGGGGGTGGCTACACCTTC

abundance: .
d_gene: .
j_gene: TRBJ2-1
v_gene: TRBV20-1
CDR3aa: CSAKQMGGSSYNEQFF
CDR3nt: TGCAGTGCCAAACAAATGGGGGGTAGCTCCTACAATGAACAGTTCTTC

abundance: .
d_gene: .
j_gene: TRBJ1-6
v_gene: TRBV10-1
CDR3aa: CASSSGNNSPLHF
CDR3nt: TGCGCCAGCAGTTCCGGAAATAATTCACCCCTCCACTTT

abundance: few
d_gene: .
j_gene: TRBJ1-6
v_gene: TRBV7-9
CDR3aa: CASRPGQRSPLHF
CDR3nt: TGTGCCAGCAGGCCCGGACAGCGGTCACCCCTCCACTTT

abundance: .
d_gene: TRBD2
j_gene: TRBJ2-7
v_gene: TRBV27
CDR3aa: CASRGLAGLSYEQYF
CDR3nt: TGTGCCAGCAGAGGACTAGCGGGTCTTTCCTACGAGCAGTACTTC

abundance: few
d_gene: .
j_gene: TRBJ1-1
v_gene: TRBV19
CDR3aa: CASRLLRTDEAFF
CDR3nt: TGTGCCAGTAGACTCCTTCGGACAGATGAAGCTTTCTTT

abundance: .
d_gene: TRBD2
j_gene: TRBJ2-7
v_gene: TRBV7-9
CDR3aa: CASSLGLAGTYEQYF
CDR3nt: TGTGCCAGCAGCTTAGGACTAGCGGGAACCTACGAGCAGTACTTC

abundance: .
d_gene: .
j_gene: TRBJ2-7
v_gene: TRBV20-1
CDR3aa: CSPFSRAPPYEQYF
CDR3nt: TGCAGCCCCTTTAGCAGGGCCCCTCCCTACGAGCAGTACTTC

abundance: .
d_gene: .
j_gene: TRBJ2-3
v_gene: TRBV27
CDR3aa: CASSFREGPSTDTQYF
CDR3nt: TGTGCCAGCAGTTTTCGGGAAGGCCCATCCACAGATACGCAGTATTTT

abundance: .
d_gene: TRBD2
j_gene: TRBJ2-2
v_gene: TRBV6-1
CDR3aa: CASSTGQRGNTGELFF
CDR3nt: TGTGCCAGCAGCACCGGCCAGCGGGGGAACACCGGGGAGCTGTTTTTT

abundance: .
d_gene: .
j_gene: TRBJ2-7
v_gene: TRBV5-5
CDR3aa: CASSLLVEQYF
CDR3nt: TGTGCCAGCAGCTTGTTAGTAGAGCAGTACTTC

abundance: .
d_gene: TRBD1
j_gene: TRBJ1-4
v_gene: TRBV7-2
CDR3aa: CASRRTGGGGEKLFF
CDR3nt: TGTGCCAGCAGACGGACAGGGGGCGGTGGTGAAAAACTGTTTTTT

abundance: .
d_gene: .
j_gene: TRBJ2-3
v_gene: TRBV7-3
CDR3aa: CASSLGRTDTQYF
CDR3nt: TGTGCCAGCAGCTTAGGGAGGACAGATACGCAGTATTTT

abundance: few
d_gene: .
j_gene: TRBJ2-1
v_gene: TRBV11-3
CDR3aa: CASSLGSPESSYNEQFF
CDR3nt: TGTGCCAGCAGCTTAGGTTCCCCCGAGAGCTCCTACAATGAGCAGTTCTTC

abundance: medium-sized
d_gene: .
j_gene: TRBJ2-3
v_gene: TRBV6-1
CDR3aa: CASTKQGDTQYF
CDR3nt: TGTGCCAGCACCAAACAGGGAGATACGCAGTATTTT

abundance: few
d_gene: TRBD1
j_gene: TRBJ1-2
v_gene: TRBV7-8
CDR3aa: CASSLEYRGQNYGYTF
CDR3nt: TGTGCCAGCAGCTTAGAGTACAGGGGGCAAAACTATGGCTACACCTTC

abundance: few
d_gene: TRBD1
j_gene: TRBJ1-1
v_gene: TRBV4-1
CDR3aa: CASRPGTGNLLNTEAFF
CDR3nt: TGCGCCAGCAGACCTGGGACAGGGAATCTCTTGAACACTGAAGCTTTCTTT

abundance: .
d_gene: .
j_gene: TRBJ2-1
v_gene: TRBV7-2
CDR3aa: CASMPLGSSYNEQFF
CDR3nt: TGTGCCAGCATGCCGCTTGGTAGCTCGTACAATGAGCAGTTCTTC

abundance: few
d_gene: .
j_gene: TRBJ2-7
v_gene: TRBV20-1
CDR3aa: CSARRGGTGGEQYF
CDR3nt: TGCAGTGCTAGAAGAGGCGGGACCGGGGGCGAGCAGTACTTC

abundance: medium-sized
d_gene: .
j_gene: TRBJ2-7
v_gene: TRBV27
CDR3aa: CASSINRDTSYEQYF
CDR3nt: TGTGCCAGCAGTATAAACCGGGACACCTCCTACGAGCAGTACTTC

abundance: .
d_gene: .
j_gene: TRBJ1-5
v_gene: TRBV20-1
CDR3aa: CSATDQSNQPQHF
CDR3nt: TGCAGTGCGACCGACCAGAGCAATCAGCCCCAGCATTTT

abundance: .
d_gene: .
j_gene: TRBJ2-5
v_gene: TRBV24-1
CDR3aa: CATSPRTGLGGSQYF
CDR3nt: TGTGCCACCAGCCCTCGGACAGGTTTGGGGGGGAGCCAGTACTTC

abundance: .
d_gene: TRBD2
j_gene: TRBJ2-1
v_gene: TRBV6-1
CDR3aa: CASTGGTSGHNEQFF
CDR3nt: TGTGCCAGCACCGGTGGGACTAGCGGTCACAATGAGCAGTTCTTC

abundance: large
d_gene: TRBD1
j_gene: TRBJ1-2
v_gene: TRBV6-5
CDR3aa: CASSYIQTGSYGYTF
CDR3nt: TGTGCCAGCAGTTACATTCAGACAGGGAGCTATGGCTACACCTTC

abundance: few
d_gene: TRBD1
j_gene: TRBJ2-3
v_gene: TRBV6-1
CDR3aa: CASIDRGITDTQYF
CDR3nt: TGTGCCAGCATTGACAGGGGCATCACAGATACGCAGTATTTT

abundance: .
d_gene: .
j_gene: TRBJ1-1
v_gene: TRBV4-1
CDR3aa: CASSRPGRDTEAFF
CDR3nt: TGCGCCAGCAGCCGCCCGGGCAGGGATACTGAAGCTTTCTTT

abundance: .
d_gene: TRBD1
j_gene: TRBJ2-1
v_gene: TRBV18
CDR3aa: CASSTTGFNEQFF
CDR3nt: TGTGCCAGCTCAACGACAGGGTTCAATGAGCAGTTCTTC

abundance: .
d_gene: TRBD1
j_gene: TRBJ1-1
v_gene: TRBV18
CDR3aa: CASSPQGERAFF
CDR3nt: TGTGCCAGCTCACCCCAGGGGGAGCGTGCTTTCTTT

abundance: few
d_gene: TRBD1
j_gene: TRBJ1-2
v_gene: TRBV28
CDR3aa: CASRGDRVVYTF
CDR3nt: TGTGCCAGCAGGGGGGACAGGGTGGTCTACACCTTC

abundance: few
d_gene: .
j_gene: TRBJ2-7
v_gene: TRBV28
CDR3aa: CASSLEDEQYF
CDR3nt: TGTGCCAGCAGCCTCGAAGACGAGCAGTACTTC

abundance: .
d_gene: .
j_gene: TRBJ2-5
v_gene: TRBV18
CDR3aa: CASSPPTQETQYF
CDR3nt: TGTGCCAGCTCACCACCCACCCAAGAGACCCAGTACTTC

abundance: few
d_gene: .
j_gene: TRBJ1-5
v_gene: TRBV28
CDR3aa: CASSLSGTGNQPQHF
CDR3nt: TGTGCCAGCAGTTTATCGGGGACGGGCAATCAGCCCCAGCATTTT

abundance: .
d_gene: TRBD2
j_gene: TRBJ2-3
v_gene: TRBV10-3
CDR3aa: CAIGTSGTDTQYF
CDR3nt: TGTGCCATTGGGACTAGCGGCACAGATACGCAGTATTTT

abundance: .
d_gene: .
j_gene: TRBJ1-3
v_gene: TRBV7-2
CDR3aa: CASSFGGSGNTIYF
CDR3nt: TGTGCCAGCAGCTTTGGGGGTTCTGGAAACACCATATATTTT

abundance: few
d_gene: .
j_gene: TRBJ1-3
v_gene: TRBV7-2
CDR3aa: CASSLGGPIYF
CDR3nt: TGTGCCAGCAGCTTAGGCGGGCCCATATATTTT

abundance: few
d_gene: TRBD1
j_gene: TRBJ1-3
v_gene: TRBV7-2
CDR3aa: CASSLEGARSGNTIYF
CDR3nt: TGTGCCAGCAGCTTAGAGGGGGCCCGCTCTGGAAACACCATATATTTT

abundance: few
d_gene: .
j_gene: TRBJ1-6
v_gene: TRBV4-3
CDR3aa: CASSQGAPGHFFLHF
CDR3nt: TGCGCCAGCAGCCAAGGGGCGCCGGGACACTTCTTTCTCCACTTT

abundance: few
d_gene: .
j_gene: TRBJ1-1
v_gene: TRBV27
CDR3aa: CASSLSGLGTEAFF
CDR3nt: TGTGCCAGCAGTTTATCAGGACTGGGGACTGAAGCTTTCTTT

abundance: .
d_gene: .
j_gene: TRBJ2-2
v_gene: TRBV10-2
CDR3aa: CASSVGWGTPNTGELFF
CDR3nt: TGCGCCAGCAGTGTAGGCTGGGGGACACCGAACACCGGGGAGCTGTTTTTT

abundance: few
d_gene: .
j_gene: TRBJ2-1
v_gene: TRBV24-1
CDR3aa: CATSKKRGGDEQFF
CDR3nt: TGTGCCACCAGCAAAAAGAGGGGTGGCGATGAGCAGTTCTTC

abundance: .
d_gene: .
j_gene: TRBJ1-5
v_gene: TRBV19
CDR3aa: CAAQGTLNQPQHF
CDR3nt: TGTGCCGCTCAGGGGACCCTGAATCAGCCCCAGCATTTT

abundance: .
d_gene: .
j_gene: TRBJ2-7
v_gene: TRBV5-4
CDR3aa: CATKTGTGYEQYF
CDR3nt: TGTGCCACCAAAACCGGGACGGGCTACGAGCAGTACTTC

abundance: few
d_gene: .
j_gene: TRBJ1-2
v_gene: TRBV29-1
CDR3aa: CSVEGTPYGYTF
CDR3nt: TGCAGCGTTGAAGGGACACCTTATGGCTACACCTTC

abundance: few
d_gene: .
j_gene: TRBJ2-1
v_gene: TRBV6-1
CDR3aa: CASSPTPNSYNEQFF
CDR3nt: TGTGCCAGCAGTCCTACACCTAACTCCTACAATGAGCAGTTCTTC

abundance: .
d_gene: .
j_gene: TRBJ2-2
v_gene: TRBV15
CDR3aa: CATSLATLSTGELFF
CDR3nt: TGTGCCACCAGCCTTGCGACACTTAGCACCGGGGAGCTGTTTTTT

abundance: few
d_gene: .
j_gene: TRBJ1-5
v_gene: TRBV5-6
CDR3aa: CASSLWGAALSNQPQHF
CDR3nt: TGTGCCAGCAGCTTGTGGGGTGCAGCCCTTAGCAATCAGCCCCAGCATTTT

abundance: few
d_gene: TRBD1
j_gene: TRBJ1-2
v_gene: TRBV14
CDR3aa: CASSQDRTGAWSTF
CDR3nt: TGTGCCAGCAGCCAAGATCGGACAGGGGCCTGGTCCACCTTC

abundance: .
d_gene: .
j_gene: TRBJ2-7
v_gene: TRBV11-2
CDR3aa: CASSEVRGSYEQYF
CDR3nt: TGTGCCAGCAGCGAAGTGAGGGGGTCCTACGAGCAGTACTTC

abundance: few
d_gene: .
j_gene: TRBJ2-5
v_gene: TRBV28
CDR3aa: CASETVLQETQYF
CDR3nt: TGTGCCAGTGAGACAGTCCTCCAAGAGACCCAGTACTTC

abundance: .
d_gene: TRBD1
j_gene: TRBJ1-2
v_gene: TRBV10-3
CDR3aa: CAITRDRYGYTF
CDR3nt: TGTGCCATCACGCGGGACAGGTATGGCTACACCTTC

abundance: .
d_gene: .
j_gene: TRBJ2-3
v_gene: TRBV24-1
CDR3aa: CATSFFSGSTDTQYF
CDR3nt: TGTGCCACCAGTTTTTTTAGCGGTAGCACAGATACGCAGTATTTT

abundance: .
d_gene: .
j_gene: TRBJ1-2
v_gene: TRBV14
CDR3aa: CASSPRGTGGYGYTF
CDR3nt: TGTGCCAGCAGCCCGCGGGGTACCGGCGGCTATGGCTACACCTTC

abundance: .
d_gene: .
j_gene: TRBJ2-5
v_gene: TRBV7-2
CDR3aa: CASSGLFRDPRQYF
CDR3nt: TGTGCCAGCAGCGGCTTATTCCGGGACCCCCGCCAGTACTTC

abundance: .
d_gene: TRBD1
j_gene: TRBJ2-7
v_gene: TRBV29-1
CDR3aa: CSVEVTGTGAYEQYF
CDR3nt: TGCAGCGTTGAAGTTACCGGGACAGGGGCCTACGAGCAGTACTTC

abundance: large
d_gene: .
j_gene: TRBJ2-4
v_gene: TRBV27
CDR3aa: CAGLLGLSNIQYF
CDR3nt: TGTGCCGGTCTACTAGGATTGTCCAACATTCAGTACTTC

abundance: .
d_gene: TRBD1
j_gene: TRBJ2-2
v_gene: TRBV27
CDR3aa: CASSPPDRVNTGELFF
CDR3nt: TGTGCCAGCAGTCCACCCGACAGGGTCAACACCGGGGAGCTGTTTTTT